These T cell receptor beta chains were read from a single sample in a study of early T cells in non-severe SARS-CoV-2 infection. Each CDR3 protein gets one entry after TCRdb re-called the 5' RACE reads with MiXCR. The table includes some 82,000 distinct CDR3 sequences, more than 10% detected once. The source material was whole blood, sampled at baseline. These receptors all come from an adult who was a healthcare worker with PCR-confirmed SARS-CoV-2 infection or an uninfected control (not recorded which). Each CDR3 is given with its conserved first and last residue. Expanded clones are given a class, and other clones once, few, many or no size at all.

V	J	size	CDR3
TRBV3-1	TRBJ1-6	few	CASSQENRRPLHF
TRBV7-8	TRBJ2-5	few	CASSLVGARGQKETQYF
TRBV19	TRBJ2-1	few	CATARGGGPYNEQFF
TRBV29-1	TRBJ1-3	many	CSVGLGFSGNTIYF
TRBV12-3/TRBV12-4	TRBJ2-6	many	CASSPARTGAGANVLTF
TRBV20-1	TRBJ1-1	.	CSARRQGKGPFEAFF
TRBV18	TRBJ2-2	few	CASSPLGTANTGELFF
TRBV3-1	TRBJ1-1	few	CASRPAVRGNTEAFF
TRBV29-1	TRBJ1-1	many	CSALGGRNTEAFF
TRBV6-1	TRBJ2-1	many	CASGERLALGNEQFF
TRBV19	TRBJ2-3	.	CASRTSGRLKTDTQYF
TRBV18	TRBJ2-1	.	CASSGQGVYNEQFF
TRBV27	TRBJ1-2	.	CASSSRTGGGNGYTF
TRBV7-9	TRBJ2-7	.	CASSARPSGSYEQYF
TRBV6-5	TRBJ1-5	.	CASSSYGQGYNQPQHF
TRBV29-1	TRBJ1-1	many	CSVEDLQGKNTEAFF
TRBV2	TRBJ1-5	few	CASSEALRGAGQPQHF
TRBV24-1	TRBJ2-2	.	CATSDLHGEAGELFF
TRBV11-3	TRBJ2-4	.	CASSDGGLNIQYF
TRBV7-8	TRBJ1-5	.	CASSSRTDYSNQPQHF
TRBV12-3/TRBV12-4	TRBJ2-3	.	CASSYSGLDTDTQYF
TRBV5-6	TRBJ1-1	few	CASTSRTEAFF
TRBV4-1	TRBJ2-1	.	CASSLDRYYNEQFF
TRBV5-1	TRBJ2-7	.	CASSLGAGNRYEQYF
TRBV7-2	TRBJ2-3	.	CASSLAKGLAGEADTQYF
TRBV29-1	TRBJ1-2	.	CSAGSGAYGYTF
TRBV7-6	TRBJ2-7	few	CASSSSSLEEQYF
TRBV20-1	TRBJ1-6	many	CSARTGTGDSPLHF
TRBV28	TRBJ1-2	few	CASSSLTPDRYYTF
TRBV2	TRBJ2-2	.	CASKFLGEGTGELFF
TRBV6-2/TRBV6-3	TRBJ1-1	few	CASSYPLAPTMNTEAFF
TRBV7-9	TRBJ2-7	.	CASSLPPIYEQYF